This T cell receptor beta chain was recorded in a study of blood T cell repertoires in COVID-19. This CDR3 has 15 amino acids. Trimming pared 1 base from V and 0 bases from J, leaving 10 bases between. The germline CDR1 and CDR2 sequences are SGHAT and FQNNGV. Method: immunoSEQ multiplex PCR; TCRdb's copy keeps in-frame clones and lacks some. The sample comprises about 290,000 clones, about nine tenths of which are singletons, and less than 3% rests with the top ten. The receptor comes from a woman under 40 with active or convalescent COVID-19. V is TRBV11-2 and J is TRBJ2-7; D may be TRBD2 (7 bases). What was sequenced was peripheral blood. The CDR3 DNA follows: TGTGCCAGCAGCTTAGTACGGGGGGCCTCCTACGAGCAGTACTTC. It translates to CASSLVRGASYEQYF. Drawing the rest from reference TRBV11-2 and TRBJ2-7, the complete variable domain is EAGVAQSPRYKIIEKRQSVAFWCNPISGHATLYWYQQILGQGPKLLIQFQNNGVVDDSQLPKDRFSAERLKGVDSTLKIQPAKLEDSAVYLCASSLVRGASYEQYFGPGTRLTVT.